This is a list of T cell receptor beta chains from one sample in a study of molecular identifiers for immune sequencing clone quantification. TCRdb passed the PCR reads through MiXCR, listing each CDR3 protein once. The sample consists of about 640,000 distinct CDR3 sequences, around 20% of them appearing once. Input material: naive CD8+ T cells from blood, with Jurkat cell RNA spiked in. These receptors all come from a human donor in good health. Some libraries in this study had Jurkat cell RNA spiked in. Each CDR3 is given without its conserved first and last residue.

v_call cdr3_length cdr3_aa
TRBV2 11 ASGGTGDGEQY
TRBV5-6 10 ASSLGVVEQY
TRBV27 12 ASSFRAENQPQH
TRBV29-1 13 SVEDRLAGTGELF
TRBV30 12 AWSVNHLESPLH
TRBV13 13 ASSPRQGSTYEQY
TRBV6-2/TRBV6-3 10 ASRVGLRKAF
TRBV7-9 15 ASSDVLAGGNTDTQY
TRBV7-9 10 ASSLGNSPPH
TRBV7-9 14 ASSPILGYPQEKLF